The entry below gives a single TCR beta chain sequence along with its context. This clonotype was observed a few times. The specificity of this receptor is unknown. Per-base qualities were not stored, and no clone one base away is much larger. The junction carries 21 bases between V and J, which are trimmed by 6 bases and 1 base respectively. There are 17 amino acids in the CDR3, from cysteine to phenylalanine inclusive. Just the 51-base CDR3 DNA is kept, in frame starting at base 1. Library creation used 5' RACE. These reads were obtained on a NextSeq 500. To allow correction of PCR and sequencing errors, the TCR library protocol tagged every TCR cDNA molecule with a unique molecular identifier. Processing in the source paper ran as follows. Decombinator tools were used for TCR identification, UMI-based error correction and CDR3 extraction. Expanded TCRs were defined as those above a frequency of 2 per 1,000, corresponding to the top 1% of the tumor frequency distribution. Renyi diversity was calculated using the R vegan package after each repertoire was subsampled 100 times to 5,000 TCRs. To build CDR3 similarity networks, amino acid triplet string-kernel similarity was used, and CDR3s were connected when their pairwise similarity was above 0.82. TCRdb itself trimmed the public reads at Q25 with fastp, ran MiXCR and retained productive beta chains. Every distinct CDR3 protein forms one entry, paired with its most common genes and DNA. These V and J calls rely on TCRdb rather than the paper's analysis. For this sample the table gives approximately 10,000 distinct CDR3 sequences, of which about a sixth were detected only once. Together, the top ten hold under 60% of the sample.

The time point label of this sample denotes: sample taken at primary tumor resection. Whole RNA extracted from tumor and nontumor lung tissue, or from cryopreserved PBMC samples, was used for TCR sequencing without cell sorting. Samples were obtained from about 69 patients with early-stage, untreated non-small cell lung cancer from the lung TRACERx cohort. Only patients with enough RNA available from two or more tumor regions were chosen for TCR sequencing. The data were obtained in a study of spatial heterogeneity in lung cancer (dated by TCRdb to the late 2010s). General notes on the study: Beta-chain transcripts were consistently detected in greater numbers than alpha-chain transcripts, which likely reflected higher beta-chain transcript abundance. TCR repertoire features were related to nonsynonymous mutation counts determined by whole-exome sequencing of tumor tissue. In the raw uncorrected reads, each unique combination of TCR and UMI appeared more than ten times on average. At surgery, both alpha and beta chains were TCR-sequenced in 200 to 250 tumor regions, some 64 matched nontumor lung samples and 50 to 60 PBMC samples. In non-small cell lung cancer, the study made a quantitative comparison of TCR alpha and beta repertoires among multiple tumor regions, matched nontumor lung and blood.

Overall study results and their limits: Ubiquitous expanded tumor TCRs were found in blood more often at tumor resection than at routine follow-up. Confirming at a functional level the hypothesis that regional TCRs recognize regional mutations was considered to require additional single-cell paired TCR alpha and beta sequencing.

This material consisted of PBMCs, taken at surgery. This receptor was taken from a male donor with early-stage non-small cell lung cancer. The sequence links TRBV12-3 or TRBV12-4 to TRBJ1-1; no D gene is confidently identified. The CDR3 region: CASRTSGRARENTEAFF. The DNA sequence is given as TGTGCCAGCAGAACCTCTGGAAGGGCTAGAGAGAACACTGAAGCTTTCTTT.